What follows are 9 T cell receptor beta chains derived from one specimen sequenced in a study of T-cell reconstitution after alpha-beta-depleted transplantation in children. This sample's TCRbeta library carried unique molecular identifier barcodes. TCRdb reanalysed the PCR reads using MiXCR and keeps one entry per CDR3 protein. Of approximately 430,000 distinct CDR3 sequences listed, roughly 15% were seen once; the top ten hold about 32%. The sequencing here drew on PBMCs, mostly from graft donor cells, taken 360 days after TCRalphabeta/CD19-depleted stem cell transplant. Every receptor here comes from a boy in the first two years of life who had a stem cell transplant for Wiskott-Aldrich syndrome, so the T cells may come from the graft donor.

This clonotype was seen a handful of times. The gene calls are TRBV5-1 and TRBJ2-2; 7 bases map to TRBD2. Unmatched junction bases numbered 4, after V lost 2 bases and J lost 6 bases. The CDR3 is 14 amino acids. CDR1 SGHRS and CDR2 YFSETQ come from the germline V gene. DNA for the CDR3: TGCGCCAGCAGCTTCGGACTAGTCTCCGGGGAGCTGTTTTTT. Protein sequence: CASSFGLVSGELFF.

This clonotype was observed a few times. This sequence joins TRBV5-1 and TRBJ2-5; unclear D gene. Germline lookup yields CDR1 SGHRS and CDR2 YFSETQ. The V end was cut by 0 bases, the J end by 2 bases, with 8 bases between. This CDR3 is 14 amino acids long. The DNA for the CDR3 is TGCGCCAGCAGCTTGGCGGCAGCTCAAGAGACCCAGTACTTC. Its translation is CASSLAAAQETQYF.

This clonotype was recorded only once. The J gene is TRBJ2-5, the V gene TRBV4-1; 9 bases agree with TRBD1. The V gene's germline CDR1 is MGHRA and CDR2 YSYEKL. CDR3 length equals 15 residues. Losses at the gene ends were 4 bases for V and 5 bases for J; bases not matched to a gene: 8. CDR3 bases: TGCGCCAGCAGCCGCAAACAGGGGGCGGTGGAGACCCAGTACTTC. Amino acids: CASSRKQGAVETQYF.

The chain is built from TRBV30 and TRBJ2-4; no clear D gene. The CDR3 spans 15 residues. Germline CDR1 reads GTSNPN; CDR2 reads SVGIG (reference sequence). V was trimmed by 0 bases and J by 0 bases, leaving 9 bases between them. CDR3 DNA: TGTGCCTGGAGTGTACAGAGGTCAGCCAAAAACATTCAGTACTTC. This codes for CAWSVQRSAKNIQYF.

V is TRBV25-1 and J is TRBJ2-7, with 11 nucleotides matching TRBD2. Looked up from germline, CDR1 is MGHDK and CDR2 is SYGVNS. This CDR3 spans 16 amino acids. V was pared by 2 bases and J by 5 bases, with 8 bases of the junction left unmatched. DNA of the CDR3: TGTGCCAGCAGTGAAGGGCTAGCGGGGGGTTTGCACGAGCAGTACTTC. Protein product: CASSEGLAGGLHEQYF.

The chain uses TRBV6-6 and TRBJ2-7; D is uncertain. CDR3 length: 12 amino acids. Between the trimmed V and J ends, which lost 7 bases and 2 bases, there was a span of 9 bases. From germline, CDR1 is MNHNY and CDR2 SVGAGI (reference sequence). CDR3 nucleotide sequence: TGTGCCAGCACGACCCCCCCCTACGAGCAGTACTTC. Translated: CASTTPPYEQYF.

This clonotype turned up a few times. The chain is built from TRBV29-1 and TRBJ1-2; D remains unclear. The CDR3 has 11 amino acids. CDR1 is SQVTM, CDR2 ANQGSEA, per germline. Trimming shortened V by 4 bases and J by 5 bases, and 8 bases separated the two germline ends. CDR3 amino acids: CSVVWGYGYTF. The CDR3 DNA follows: TGCAGCGTTGTGTGGGGATATGGCTACACCTTC.

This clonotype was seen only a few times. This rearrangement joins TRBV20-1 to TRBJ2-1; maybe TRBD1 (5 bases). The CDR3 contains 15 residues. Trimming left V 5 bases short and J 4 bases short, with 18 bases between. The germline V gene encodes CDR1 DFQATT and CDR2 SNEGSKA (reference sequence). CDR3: CSAPRWRQIYNEQFF. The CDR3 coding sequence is TGCAGTGCTCCTAGGTGGCGACAGATTTACAATGAGCAGTTCTTC.

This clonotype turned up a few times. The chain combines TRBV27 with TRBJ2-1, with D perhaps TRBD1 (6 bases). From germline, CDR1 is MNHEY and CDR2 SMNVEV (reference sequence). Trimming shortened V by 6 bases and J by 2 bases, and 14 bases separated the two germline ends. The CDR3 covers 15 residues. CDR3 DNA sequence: TGTGCCAGCAGCCCCGACAGGCCGACCTACAATGAGCAGTTCTTC. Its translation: CASSPDRPTYNEQFF.